This entry lists 5 T cell receptor beta chains sequenced from one sample in a study of vaccination and CD4 T cells after COVID-19. Sequenced with the Oncomine TCR Beta short-read assay was DNA taken from cultured CD4+ T cells. TCRdb re-derived calls from the PCR reads in MiXCR, one entry per CDR3 protein. The sample holds roughly 20,000 distinct CDR3 sequences, 47% seen once. The treatment was: roughly 10-day PBMC culture with coronavirus spike peptide pools or control peptides (ViraFEST assay). Their cognate antigens are unknown. The sequenced sample was CD4+ T cells from blood, cultured in vitro, obtained before SARS-CoV-2 vaccination. These receptors were taken from a human donor who had recovered from COVID-19.

V is TRBV7-2 and J is TRBJ1-1; a possible D gene is TRBD1 (5 bases). V was trimmed by 5 bases and J by 4 bases, leaving 17 bases between them. The germline CDR1 and CDR2 sequences are SGHTA and FQGNSA. The CDR3 is made up of 15 amino acids. The CDR3, as DNA: TGTGCCAGCAGCCTGGGGGGGGGGGTTGGCACTGAAGCTTTCTTT. Its translation: CASSLGGGVGTEAFF.

This clonotype showed up just a few times. The V call is TRBV24-1, the J call TRBJ2-2, with D tentatively TRBD2 (5 bases). V gave up 4 bases and J gave up 4 bases, with 24 bases separating them. The V gene's germline CDR1 is KGHDR and CDR2 SFDVKD. The CDR3 totals 19 residues. CDR3 bases: TGTGCCACCAGTGACTCTCTCACTACCAGACTTCGGGGCACCGGGGAGCTGTTTTTT. Amino acid sequence: CATSDSLTTRLRGTGELFF.

The CDR3 bases are TGTGCCAGCAGCCCCCGCGGGACAGGGGCACGGTATGGCTACACCTTC. Translation gives CASSPRGTGARYGYTF. V and J are TRBV7-2 and TRBJ1-2, with 10 bases fitting TRBD1. V was pared by 5 bases and J by 5 bases, with 11 bases of the junction left unmatched. The germline gives CDR1 SGHTA, CDR2 FQGNSA. The CDR3 extends over 16 amino acids.

Points on this clonotype: An end of the junction does not agree with germline; a read error may underlie this. The gene calls are TRBV9 and TRBJ1-1, with 12 bases that match TRBD1. Germline CDR1 SGDLS, CDR2 YYNGEE. This CDR3 comprises 17 residues. This chain's CDR3 is CGSSPGGTGGPGTEAFF. For the CDR3, the DNA is TGTGGCAGCAGCCCGGGGGGGACAGGGGGCCCAGGCACTGAAGCTTTCTTT.

The CDR3 reads CASSGAGNQPQHF. DNA for the CDR3: TGTGCCAGCAGTGGGGCAGGGAATCAGCCCCAGCATTTT. V is TRBV25-1 and J is TRBJ1-5; D is perhaps TRBD1 (5 bases). The ends were cut back, 4 bases at V and 4 bases at J, with 8 bases in the middle. This CDR3 is 13 amino acids long. The germline CDR1 and CDR2 sequences are MGHDK and SYGVNS.